These 28 T cell receptor beta chains were sequenced from one sample in a study of CD8+ T cells in alopecia areata (dated by TCRdb to 2016 to 2019). Receptor libraries were prepared by the immunoSEQ multiplex PCR assay. To provide template for TCR sequencing, every sample had RNA extracted and reverse transcribed into cDNA. Imported from immuneACCESS, the table was reduced by TCRdb to in-frame sequences with V and J called. These copies leave out some clones; in studies compared against another copy, an unresolved V gene accounts for under half, and the cause of the remainder is not known. The sample yields 150,000 to 200,000 clones; 58% were counted once. Of the sample, about 12% falls within the top ten clones. Per the publication, the time point label means: about 25 weeks on oral tofacitinib. This specimen's treatment or condition label, interpreted: oral pan-JAK inhibitor, 5-10 mg twice daily.

The sample was CD8+ T cells sorted from blood, taken at week 24, from a patient treated with tofacitinib. The receptors stem from a human donor with alopecia areata.

The genes are TRBV2 and TRBJ2-3; D gene uncertain. The V and J ends lost 7 bases and 5 bases respectively, with 4 bases between them. CDR1 SNHLY and CDR2 FYNNEI come from the germline V gene. The CDR3 is made up of 10 amino acids. The CDR3 protein is CASMRDTQYF. The CDR3 nucleotides are TGTGCCAGCATGCGAGATACGCAGTATTTT.

The rearrangement uses TRBV2 and TRBJ2-1, with 8 bases identical to TRBD2. The CDR3 runs to 16 residues. V trimming: 8 bases; J trimming: 4 bases; junction bases outside the gene matches: 13. Per the germline V gene, CDR1 is SNHLY and CDR2 is FYNNEI. Written as DNA, the CDR3 is TGTGCCAGCGGATACGCCAACGGGGGGGCGTACAATGAGCAGTTCTTC. Its translation is CASGYANGGAYNEQFF.

The rearrangement links TRBV9 to TRBJ2-3; D remains unclear. The CDR3 contains 10 residues. Deletions cut 7 bases from V and 2 bases from J, with 2 bases between. Germline CDR1 reads SGDLS; CDR2 reads YYNGEE. CDR3 protein: CASDTDTQYF. The CDR3 DNA reads TGTGCCAGCGACACAGATACGCAGTATTTT. Drawing the rest from reference TRBV9 and TRBJ2-3, the complete variable domain is DSGVTQTPKHLITATGQRVTLRCSPRSGDLSVYWYQQSLDQGLQFLIQYYNGEERAKGNILERFSAQQFPDLHSELNLSSLELGDSALYFCASDTDTQYFGPGTRLTVL.

The DNA of the CDR3 is TGTGCCAGCAGCTTAGTAATGAGCTACACCTTC. Amino acids: CASSLVMSYTF. The chain has TRBV7-9 and TRBJ1-2; D call uncertain. The V end was cut by 1 base, the J end by 9 bases, with 6 bases between. Per the germline V gene, CDR1 is SEHNR and CDR2 is FQNEAQ (reference sequence). The CDR3 spans 11 residues.

The V and J genes are TRBV28 and TRBJ2-5; possible D gene TRBD2, 5 bases. This CDR3 region has 16 residues. V shed 4 bases and J shed 5 bases, with 20 bases lying between them. Germline lookup yields CDR1 MDHEN and CDR2 SYDVKM. The DNA of the CDR3 is TGTGCCAGCAGTTACTTTTTTGGGCTAGCTGCCGAGACCCAGTACTTC. It yields the protein CASSYFFGLAAETQYF.

The CDR3 DNA follows: TGTGCCAGCAGCTCGAGACAGGGGAGCCTAAATGGCTACACCTTC. Its protein is CASSSRQGSLNGYTF. The chain couples TRBV9 to TRBJ1-2, with 8 positions matching TRBD1. V was pared by 4 bases and J by 6 bases, with 11 bases of the junction left unmatched. The CDR3 has 15 residues. From germline, CDR1 is SGDLS and CDR2 YYNGEE.

The gene calls are TRBV10-3 and TRBJ2-7; 10 nucleotides align to TRBD1. The CDR3 is made up of 14 amino acids. Trimming removed 4 bases from V and 3 bases from J; junction bases left unmatched: 3. The germline V gene encodes CDR1 ENHRY and CDR2 SYGVKD. The DNA for the CDR3 is TGTGCCATCAGTGGGGGACAGGGGAACTACGAGCAGTACTTC. Its translation: CAISGGQGNYEQYF.

The chain combines TRBV6-5 with TRBJ2-3, with D tentatively TRBD2 (7 bases). This CDR3 contains 15 residues. The germline CDR1 and CDR2 sequences are MNHEY and SVGAGI. With 2 bases removed from V and 6 bases from J, the gap between germline ends came to 15 bases. CDR3 in amino acids: CASSYGGGASDTQYF. As DNA, the CDR3 is TGTGCCAGCAGTTACGGAGGGGGGGCGTCGGATACGCAGTATTTT.

The chain recombines TRBV29-1 with TRBJ1-2, with D maybe TRBD1 (6 bases). V lost 0 bases and J 3 bases, leaving 17 bases between the germline ends. There are 16 residues in the CDR3. Germline assignment: CDR1 SQVTM and CDR2 ANQGSEA. The CDR3 protein is CSVEDLRRGLDYGYTF. In nucleotides, the CDR3 is TGCAGCGTTGAAGATCTCAGGAGGGGGTTAGACTATGGCTACACCTTC.

This rearrangement joins TRBV7-9 to TRBJ2-1; TRBD1 aligns across 8 bases. With 7 bases clipped from V and 3 bases from J, the junction kept 11 bases outside the gene matches. This CDR3 spans 16 amino acids. Germline CDR1 SEHNR, CDR2 FQNEAQ (reference sequence). In DNA, the CDR3 is TGTGCCAGCATCCCTAAGGACAGGGTGGGCTACAATGAGCAGTTCTTC. This translates into CASIPKDRVGYNEQFF.

The chain employs TRBV10-3 and TRBJ2-7; 11 bases are a match to TRBD1. Germline CDR1 is ENHRY and CDR2 is SYGVKD. The CDR3 length is 14 residues. V dropped 10 bases and J dropped 0; count of bases not matched to a gene: 5. In nucleotides, the CDR3 is TGTGCCACCGGACAGGGGGCGAGCTCCTACGAGCAGTACTTC. This gives the protein CATGQGASSYEQYF.

J is TRBJ2-7 and V is TRBV5-6; D gene unclear. The CDR3 has 12 amino acids. Trimming removed 1 base from V and 3 bases from J, with 5 bases in between. Looked up from germline, CDR1 is SGHDT and CDR2 is YYEEEE. The chain's CDR3 is CASSLTLYEQYF. CDR3 coding DNA: TGTGCCAGCAGCTTGACACTCTACGAGCAGTACTTC.

In regard to this clone: The junction does not match germline at one end; this may be a read error. The chain links TRBV2 to TRBJ1-1; D is undetermined. This CDR3 has 11 amino acids. The germline gives CDR1 SNHLY, CDR2 FYNNEI. The CDR3 is CASREGTEAFF. CDR3 nucleotides: TGTGCCAGCAGGGAAGGCACTGAAGCTTTCTTT.

This clone came up a few times. Here the CDR3 reads CASKWTGGPQETQYF. The CDR3 coding sequence is TGTGCCAGCAAGTGGACAGGGGGCCCGCAAGAGACCCAGTACTTC. The V gene is TRBV28, the J gene TRBJ2-5, with 11 nucleotides matching TRBD1. J gave up 2 bases and V 7 bases, and 6 bases lay outside the gene matches. CDR1 is MDHEN and CDR2 is SYDVKM in the germline V gene. The CDR3 is 15 residues long.

This chain joins TRBV30 and TRBJ2-7, with 7 positions matching TRBD2. The junction had 10 bases not matched to a gene; V was cut back by 5 bases and J by 0 bases. Germline loops: CDR1 GTSNPN, CDR2 SVGIG (reference sequence). The CDR3 is 15 amino acids. The CDR3 is CAWEAGRGNSYEQYF. The CDR3 coding sequence is TGTGCCTGGGAAGCGGGACGGGGAAACTCCTACGAGCAGTACTTC.

J is TRBJ1-2 and V is TRBV4-1, with 9 bases aligning to TRBD1. CDR1 and CDR2 from the germline V gene are MGHRA and YSYEKL. The CDR3 spans 16 residues. Trimming took 3 bases from V and 6 from J; bases not matched to a gene: 11. In nucleotides, the CDR3 is TGCGCCAGCAGCCAGGGTCCCGGGACAGGGTACGATGGCTACACCTTC. Translating gives CASSQGPGTGYDGYTF.

The CDR3 DNA reads as TGTGCCAGCAGCCAAGATGAACAGAGATACACAGATACGCAGTATTTT. This codes for CASSQDEQRYTDTQYF. This sequence joins TRBV14 and TRBJ2-3; D is unclear. Trimming shortened V by 0 bases and J by 2 bases, and 12 bases separated the two germline ends. Germline CDR1 reads SGHDN; CDR2 reads FVKESK. The CDR3 has 16 residues.

Comments on this clone: One end of the junction is discordant with germline, which a read error may explain. The CDR3 loop is CASSLGMRAVF. The CDR3 DNA follows: TGTGCCAGCAGCTTAGGCATGAGGGCGGTCTTC. This sequence joins TRBV13 and TRBJ2-7, with D tentatively TRBD2 (5 bases). CDR1 and CDR2 (germline): PRHDT, FYEKMQ (reference sequence). The CDR3 is made up of 11 amino acids.

This clone was seen a single time. The rearrangement links TRBV5-6 to TRBJ1-2; D might be TRBD1 (5 bases). Germline CDR1 reads SGHDT; CDR2 reads YYEEEE. Trimming pared 4 bases from V and 5 bases from J, leaving 12 bases between. This CDR3 contains 13 residues. CDR3 nucleotides: TGTGCCAGCAGCGAGGAGGGGTTGTATGGCTACACCTTC. This encodes CASSEEGLYGYTF.

This rearrangement joins TRBV25-1 to TRBJ2-2, with D unresolved. This CDR3 comprises 12 residues. Between the trimmed V and J ends, which lost 6 bases and 4 bases, there was a span of 6 bases. Per the germline V gene, CDR1 is MGHDK and CDR2 is SYGVNS. In nucleotides, the CDR3 is TGTGCCAGCAGGGTCTTCACCGGGGAGCTGTTTTTT. This gives the protein CASRVFTGELFF.

This chain links TRBV4-1 with TRBJ2-2; D is ambiguous. V lost 2 bases to trimming and J lost 5 bases, with 12 bases between them. The germline V gene has CDR1 MGHRA and CDR2 YSYEKL. The CDR3 consists of 15 residues. The CDR3 here is CASSQRTARTGELFF. The CDR3 DNA reads as TGCGCCAGCAGCCAAAGGACCGCGAGAACCGGGGAGCTGTTTTTT.

This rearrangement joins TRBV4-1 to TRBJ1-5, with D perhaps TRBD1 (5 bases). There are 17 residues in the CDR3. Trimming removed 8 bases at V and 4 bases at J, with 24 bases between. CDR1 and CDR2 (germline): MGHRA, YSYEKL. CDR3 protein: CASGHPRGTLINQPQHF. CDR3 DNA sequence: TGCGCCAGCGGACACCCTAGGGGCACCTTGATTAATCAGCCCCAGCATTTT.

The V gene is TRBV4-2, the J gene TRBJ2-7; D is perhaps TRBD1 (5 bases). The CDR3 has 18 amino acids. The V and J ends lost 0 bases and 3 bases respectively, with 21 bases between them. Germline CDR1 and CDR2: LGHNA and YNFKEQ. The CDR3 sequence: CASSQDLEVRRAFYEQYF. CDR3 DNA: TGTGCCAGCAGCCAAGATTTGGAAGTCCGCAGGGCATTCTACGAGCAGTACTTC.

This clone was seen a handful of times. The chain employs TRBV7-3 and TRBJ2-2; no firm D call. This CDR3 region has 14 residues. Germline CDR1 SGHTA, CDR2 FQGTGA. Trimming removed 3 bases at V and 5 bases at J, with 10 bases between. The CDR3 protein is CASSLTTETGELFF. The CDR3 DNA sequence: TGTGCCAGCAGCTTGACCACGGAGACCGGGGAGCTGTTTTTT. Complete variable domain (other parts from reference TRBV7-3 and TRBJ2-2): GAGVSQTPSNKVTEKGKYVELRCDPISGHTALYWYRQSLGQGPEFLIYFQGTGAADDSGLPNDRFFAVRPEGSVSTLKIQRTERGDSAVYLCASSLTTETGELFFGEGSRLTVL.

The chain recombines TRBV27 with TRBJ2-1, with 13 positions matching TRBD2. The V gene end was trimmed by 5 bases and the J gene end by 10 bases; junction bases not matched to a gene: 5. Per germline, CDR1 MNHEY and CDR2 SMNVEV (reference sequence). CDR3 length: 14 amino acids. The CDR3 sequence is CASSPGLAGVEQFF. CDR3 DNA sequence: TGTGCCAGCAGTCCTGGACTAGCGGGGGTAGAGCAGTTCTTC.

On this clone: Within the sample, other DNA sequences also encode this same CDR3. The chain's CDR3 is CASSLAGSNQPQHF. The CDR3 DNA reads TGTGCCAGCAGCTTAGCGGGGAGCAATCAGCCCCAGCATTTT. This chain joins TRBV13 and TRBJ1-5; no clear D gene. The length of the CDR3 is 14 residues. V was trimmed by 1 base and J by 1 base, leaving 5 bases between them. The germline CDR1 and CDR2 sequences are PRHDT and FYEKMQ (reference sequence).

V is TRBV13 and J is TRBJ1-3; D gene uncertain. The CDR3 runs to 13 residues. V lost 10 bases and J 0 bases, leaving 10 bases between the germline ends. The germline V gene has CDR1 PRHDT and CDR2 FYEKMQ (reference sequence). The CDR3 DNA sequence: TGTGCCATCCGGAGGATCTCTGGAAACACCATATATTTT. Translation gives CAIRRISGNTIYF.

V gene TRBV29-1 combines with J gene TRBJ1-4; unclear D gene. V lost 1 base to trimming and J lost 4 bases, with 7 bases between them. This CDR3 region has 13 residues. Germline V gene data show CDR1 as SQVTM and CDR2 as ANQGSEA. CDR3 protein: CSVEAGFNEKLFF. The CDR3 bases are TGCAGCGTTGAAGCCGGGTTTAATGAAAAACTGTTTTTT. Combining the CDR3 with reference TRBV29-1 and TRBJ1-4 gives the whole variable domain SAVISQKPSRDICQRGTSLTIQCQVDSQVTMMFWYRQQPGQSLTLIATANQGSEATYESGFVIDKFPISRPNLTFSTLTVSNMSPEDSSIYLCSVEAGFNEKLFFGSGTQLSVL.